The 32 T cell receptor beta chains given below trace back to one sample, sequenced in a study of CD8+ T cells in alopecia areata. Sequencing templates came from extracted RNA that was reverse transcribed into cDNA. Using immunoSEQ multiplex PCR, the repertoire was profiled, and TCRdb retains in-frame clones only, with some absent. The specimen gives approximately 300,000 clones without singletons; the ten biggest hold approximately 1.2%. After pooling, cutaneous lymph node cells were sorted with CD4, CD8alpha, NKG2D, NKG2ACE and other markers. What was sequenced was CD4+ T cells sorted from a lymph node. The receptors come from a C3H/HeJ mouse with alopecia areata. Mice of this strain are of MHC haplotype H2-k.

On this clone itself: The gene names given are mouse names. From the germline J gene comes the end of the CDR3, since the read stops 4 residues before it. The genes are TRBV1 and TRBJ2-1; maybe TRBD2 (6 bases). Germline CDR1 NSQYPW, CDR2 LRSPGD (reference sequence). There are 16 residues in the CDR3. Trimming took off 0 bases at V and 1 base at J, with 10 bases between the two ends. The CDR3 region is CTCSAERLGNYAEQFF. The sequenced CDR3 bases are TGCACCTGCAGTGCAGAACGCCTGGGGAACTATGCT.

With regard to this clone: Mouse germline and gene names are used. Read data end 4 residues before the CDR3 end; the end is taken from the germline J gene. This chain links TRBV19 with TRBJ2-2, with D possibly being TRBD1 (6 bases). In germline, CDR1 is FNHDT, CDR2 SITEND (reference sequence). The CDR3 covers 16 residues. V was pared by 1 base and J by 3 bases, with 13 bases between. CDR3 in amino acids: CASSIRGAGDTGQLYF. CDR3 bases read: TGTGCCAGCAGTATAAGAGGGGCAGGGGACACCGGG.

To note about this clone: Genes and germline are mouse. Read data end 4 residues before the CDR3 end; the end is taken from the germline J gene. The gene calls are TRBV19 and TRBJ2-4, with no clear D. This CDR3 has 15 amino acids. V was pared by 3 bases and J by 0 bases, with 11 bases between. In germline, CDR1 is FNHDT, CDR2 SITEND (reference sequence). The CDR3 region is CASSNPPSSQNTLYF. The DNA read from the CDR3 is TGTGCCAGCAGTAACCCTCCCAGTAGTCAAAAC.

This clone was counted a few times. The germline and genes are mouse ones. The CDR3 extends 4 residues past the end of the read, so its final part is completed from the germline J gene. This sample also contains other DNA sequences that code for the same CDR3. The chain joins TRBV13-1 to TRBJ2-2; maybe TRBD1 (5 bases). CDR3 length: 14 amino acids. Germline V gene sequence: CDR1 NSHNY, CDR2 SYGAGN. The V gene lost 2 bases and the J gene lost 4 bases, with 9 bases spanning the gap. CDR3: CASSDREGTGQLYF. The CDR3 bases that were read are TGTGCCAGCAGTGACAGGGAAGGCACCGGG.

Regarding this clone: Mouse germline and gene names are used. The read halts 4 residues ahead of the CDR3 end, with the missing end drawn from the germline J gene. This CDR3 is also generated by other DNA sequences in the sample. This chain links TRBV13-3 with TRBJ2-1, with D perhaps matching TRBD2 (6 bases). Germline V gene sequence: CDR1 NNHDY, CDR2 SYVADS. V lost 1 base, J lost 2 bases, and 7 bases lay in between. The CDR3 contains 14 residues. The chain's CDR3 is CASSDLGDYAEQFF. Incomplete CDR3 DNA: TGTGCCAGCAGTGATTTGGGGGACTATGCT.

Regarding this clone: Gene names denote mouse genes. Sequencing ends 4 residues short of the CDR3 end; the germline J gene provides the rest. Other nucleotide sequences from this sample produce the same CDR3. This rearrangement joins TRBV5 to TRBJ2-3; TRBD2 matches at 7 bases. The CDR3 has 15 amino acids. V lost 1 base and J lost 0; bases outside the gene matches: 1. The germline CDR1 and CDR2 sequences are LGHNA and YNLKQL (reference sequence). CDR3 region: CASSQVGGSAETLYF. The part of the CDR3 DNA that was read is TGTGCCAGCAGCCAAGTGGGGGGTAGTGCAGAA.

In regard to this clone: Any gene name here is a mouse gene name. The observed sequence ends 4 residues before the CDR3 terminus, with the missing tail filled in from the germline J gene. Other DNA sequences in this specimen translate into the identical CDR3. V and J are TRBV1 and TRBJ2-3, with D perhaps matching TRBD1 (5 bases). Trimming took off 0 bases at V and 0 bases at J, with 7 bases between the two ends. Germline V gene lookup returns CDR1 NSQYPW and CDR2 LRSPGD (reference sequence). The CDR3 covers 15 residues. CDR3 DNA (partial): TGCACCTGCAGTGCAGAGAGGGGTAGTGCAGAA. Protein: CTCSAERGSAE. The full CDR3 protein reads CTCSAERGSAETLYF. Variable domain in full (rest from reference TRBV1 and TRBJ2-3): VTLLEQNPRWRLVPRGQAVNLRCILKNSQYPWMSWYQQDLQKQLQWLFTLRSPGDKEVKSLPGADYLATRVTDTELRLQVANMSQGRTLYCTCSAERGSAETLYFGSGTRLTVL.

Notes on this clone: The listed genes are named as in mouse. CDR3 amino acids: CASSSGGGYEQYF. CDR3 DNA (partial): TGTGCCAGCAGTTCCGGGGGGGGGTAT. V and J are TRBV19 and TRBJ2-7; TRBD2 aligns across 7 bases. The read terminates 4 residues before the CDR3 end, so the remaining end is supplied by the germline J gene. This CDR3 is 13 amino acids long. The germline CDR1 and CDR2 sequences are FNHDT and SITEND (reference sequence).

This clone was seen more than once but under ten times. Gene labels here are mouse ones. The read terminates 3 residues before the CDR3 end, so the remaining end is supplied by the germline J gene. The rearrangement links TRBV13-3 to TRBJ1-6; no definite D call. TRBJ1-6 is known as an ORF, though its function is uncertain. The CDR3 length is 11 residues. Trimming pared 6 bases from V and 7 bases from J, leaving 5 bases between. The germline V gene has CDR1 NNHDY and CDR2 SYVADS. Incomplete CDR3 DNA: TGTGCCAGCAATCAAAATTCGCCC. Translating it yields CASNQNSP. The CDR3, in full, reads CASNQNSPLYF.

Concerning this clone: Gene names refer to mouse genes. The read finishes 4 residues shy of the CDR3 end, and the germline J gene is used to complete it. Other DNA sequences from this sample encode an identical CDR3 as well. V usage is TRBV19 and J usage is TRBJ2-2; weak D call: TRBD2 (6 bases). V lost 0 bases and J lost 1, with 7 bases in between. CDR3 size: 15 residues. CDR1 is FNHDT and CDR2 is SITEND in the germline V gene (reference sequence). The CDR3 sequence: CASSIAGGNTGQLYF. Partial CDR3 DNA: TGTGCCAGCAGTATAGCGGGGGGAAACACCGGG.

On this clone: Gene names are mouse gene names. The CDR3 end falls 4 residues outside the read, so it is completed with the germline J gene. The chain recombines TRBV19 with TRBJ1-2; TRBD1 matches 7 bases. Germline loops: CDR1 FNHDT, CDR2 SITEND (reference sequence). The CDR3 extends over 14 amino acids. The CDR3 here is CASSGRQGESDYTF. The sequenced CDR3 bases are TGTGCCAGCAGTGGCCGACAGGGAGAGTCC.

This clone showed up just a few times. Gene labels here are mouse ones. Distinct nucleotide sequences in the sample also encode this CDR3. The part of the CDR3 DNA that was read is TGTGCCTGGAGTCTAGGGAACACCGGG. Its protein is CAWSLGNTG. The entire CDR3 reads CAWSLGNTGQLYF. The chain uses TRBV31 and TRBJ2-2; D gene ambiguous. The CDR3 end is not reached by the read, which stops 4 residues before it; the germline J gene fills it in. The germline gives CDR1 GKSSPN, CDR2 SITVG. The CDR3 length is 13 residues. The germline V and J ends were trimmed by 0 bases and 2 bases, with 4 bases remaining between them.

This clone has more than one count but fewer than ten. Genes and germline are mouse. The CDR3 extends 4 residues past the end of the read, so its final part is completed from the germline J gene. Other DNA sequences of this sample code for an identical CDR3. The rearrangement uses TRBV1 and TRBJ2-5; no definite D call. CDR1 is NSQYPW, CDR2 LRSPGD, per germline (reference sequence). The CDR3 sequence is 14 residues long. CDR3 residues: CTCSADPGKDTQYF. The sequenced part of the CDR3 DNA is TGCACCTGCAGTGCAGATCCAGGAAAAGAC.

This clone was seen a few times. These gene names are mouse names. The CDR3 loop reads CASSISGAGYEQYF. Partial CDR3 DNA: TGTGCCAGCAGTATTTCTGGGGCGGGGTAT. The J gene is TRBJ2-7, the V gene TRBV19, with D maybe TRBD2 (6 bases). Coverage ceases 4 residues before the CDR3 finishes, and the germline J gene fills in the end. Per germline, CDR1 FNHDT and CDR2 SITEND (reference sequence). This CDR3 comprises 14 residues.

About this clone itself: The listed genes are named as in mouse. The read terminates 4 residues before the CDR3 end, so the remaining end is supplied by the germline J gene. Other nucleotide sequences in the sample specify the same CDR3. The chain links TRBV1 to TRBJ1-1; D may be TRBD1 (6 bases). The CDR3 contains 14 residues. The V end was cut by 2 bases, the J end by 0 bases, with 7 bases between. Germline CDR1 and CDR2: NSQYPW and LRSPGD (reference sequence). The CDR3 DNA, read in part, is TGCACCTGCAGTGCATCAGGGGCAAACACA. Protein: CTCSASGANT. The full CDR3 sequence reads CTCSASGANTEVFF.

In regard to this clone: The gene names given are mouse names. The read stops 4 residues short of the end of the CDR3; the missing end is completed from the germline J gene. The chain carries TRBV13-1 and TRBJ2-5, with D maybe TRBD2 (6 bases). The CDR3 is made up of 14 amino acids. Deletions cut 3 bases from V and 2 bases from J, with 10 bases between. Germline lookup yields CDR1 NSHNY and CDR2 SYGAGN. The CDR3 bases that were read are TGTGCCAGCAGTGGTGCTGGGGCCCAAGAC. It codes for CASSGAGAQD. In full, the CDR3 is CASSGAGAQDTQYF.

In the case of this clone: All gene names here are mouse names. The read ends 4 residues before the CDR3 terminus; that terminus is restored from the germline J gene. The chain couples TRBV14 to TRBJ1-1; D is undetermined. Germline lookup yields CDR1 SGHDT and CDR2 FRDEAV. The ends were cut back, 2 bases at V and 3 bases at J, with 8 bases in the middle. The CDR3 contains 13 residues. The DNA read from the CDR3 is TGTGCCAGCAGTTTTCGACAATACACA. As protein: CASSFRQYT. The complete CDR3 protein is CASSFRQYTEVFF.

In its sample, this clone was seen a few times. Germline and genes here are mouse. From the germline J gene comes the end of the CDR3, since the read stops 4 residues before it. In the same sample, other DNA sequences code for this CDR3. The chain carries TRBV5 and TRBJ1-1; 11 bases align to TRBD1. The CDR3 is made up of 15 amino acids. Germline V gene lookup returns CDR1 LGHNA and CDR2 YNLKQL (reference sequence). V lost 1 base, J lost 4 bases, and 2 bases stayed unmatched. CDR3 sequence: CASSQVGQGGTEVFF. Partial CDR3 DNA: TGTGCCAGCAGCCAAGTGGGACAGGGGGGCACA.

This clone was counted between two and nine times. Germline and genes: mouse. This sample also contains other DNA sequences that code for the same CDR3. CDR3 sequence: CASSRLGGNTGQLYF. The covered CDR3 bases are TGTGCCAGCAGCCGACTGGGGGGGAACACCGGG. V is TRBV13-3 and J is TRBJ2-2; 11 bases align to TRBD2. The sequenced fragment ends 4 residues before the CDR3 boundary, so the rest is inferred from the germline J gene. The CDR3 extends over 15 amino acids. V was pared by 5 bases and J by 2 bases, with 2 bases of the junction left unmatched. Germline values: CDR1 NNHDY, CDR2 SYVADS.

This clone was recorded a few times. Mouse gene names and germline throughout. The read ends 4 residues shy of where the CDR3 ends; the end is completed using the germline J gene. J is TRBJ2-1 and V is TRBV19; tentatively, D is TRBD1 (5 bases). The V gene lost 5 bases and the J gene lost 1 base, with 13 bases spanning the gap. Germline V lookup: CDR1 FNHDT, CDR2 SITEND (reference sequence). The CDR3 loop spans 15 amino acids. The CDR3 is CASRPLRANYAEQFF. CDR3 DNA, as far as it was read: TGTGCCAGCAGACCCCTCAGGGCAAACTATGCT.

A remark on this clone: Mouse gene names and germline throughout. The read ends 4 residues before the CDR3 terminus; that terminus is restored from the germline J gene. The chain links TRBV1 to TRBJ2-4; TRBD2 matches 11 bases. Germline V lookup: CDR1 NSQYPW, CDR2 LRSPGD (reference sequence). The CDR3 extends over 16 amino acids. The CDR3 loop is CTCSAETGGGLNTLYF. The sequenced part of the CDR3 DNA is TGCACCTGCAGTGCAGAGACTGGGGGGGGCCTAAAC.

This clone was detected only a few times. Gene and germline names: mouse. CDR3 region: CASGPGQGSYEQYF. The sequenced CDR3 bases are TGTGCCAGCGGCCCCGGACAGGGGTCCTAT. The genes are TRBV13-2 and TRBJ2-7, with 9 nucleotides matching TRBD1. Coverage ceases 4 residues before the CDR3 finishes, and the germline J gene fills in the end. This CDR3 has 14 residues. The germline gives CDR1 NNHNN, CDR2 SYGAGS (reference sequence). J lost 1 base, V lost 5 bases, and 4 bases had no gene match.

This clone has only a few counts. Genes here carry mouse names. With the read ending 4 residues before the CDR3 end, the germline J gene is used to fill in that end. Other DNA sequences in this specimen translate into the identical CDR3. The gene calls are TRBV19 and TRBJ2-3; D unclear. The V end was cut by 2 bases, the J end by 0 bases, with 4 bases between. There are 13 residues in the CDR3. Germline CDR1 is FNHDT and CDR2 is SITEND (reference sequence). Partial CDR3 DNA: TGTGCCAGCAGTATCCAGAGTGCAGAA. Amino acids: CASSIQSAE. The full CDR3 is CASSIQSAETLYF.

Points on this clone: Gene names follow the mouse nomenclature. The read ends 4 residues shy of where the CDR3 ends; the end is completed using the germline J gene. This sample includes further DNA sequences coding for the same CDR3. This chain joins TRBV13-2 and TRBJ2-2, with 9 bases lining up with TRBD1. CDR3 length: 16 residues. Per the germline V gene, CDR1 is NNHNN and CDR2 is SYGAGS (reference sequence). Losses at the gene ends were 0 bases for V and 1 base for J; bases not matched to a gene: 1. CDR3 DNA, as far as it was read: TGTGCCAGCGGTGATGCGGGACAGGGAAACACCGGG. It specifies CASGDAGQGNTG. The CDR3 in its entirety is CASGDAGQGNTGQLYF.

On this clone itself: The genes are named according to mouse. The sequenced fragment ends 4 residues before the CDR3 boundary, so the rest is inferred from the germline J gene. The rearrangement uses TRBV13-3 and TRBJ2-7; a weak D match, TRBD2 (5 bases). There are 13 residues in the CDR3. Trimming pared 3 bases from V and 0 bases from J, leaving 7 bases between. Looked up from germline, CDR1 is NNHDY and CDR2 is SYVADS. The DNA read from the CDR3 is TGTGCCAGCAGTGTGGGGAGCTCCTAT. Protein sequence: CASSVGSSY. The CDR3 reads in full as CASSVGSSYEQYF.

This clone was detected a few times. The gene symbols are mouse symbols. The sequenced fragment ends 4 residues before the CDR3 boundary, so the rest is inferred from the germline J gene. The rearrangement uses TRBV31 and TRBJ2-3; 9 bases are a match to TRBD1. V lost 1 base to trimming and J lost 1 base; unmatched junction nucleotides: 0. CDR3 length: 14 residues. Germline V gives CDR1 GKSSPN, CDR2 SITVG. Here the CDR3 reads CAWSRDRGAETLYF. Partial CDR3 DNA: TGTGCCTGGAGTCGGGACAGGGGTGCAGAA.

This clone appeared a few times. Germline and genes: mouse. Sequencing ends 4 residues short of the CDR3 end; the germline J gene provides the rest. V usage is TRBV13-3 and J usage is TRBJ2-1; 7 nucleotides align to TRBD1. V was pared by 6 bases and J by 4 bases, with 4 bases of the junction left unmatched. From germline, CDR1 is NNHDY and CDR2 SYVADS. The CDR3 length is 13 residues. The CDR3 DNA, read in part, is TGTGCCAGCAACCGGGACAGATATGCT. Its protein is CASNRDRYA. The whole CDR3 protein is CASNRDRYAEQFF.

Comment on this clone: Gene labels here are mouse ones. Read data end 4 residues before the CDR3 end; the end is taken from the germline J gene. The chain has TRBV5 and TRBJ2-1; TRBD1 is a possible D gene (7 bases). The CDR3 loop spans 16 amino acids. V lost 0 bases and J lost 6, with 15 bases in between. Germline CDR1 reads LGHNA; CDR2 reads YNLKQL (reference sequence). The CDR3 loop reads CASSQEGRGRAAEQFF. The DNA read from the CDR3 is TGTGCCAGCAGCCAAGAAGGGAGGGGGCGGGCTGCT.

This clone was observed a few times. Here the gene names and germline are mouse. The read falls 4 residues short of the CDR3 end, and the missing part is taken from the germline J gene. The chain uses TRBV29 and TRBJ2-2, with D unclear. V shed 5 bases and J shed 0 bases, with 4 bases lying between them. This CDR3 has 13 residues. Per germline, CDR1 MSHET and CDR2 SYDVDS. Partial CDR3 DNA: TGTGCTAGCAGTCAAGCAAACACCGGG. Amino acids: CASSQANTG. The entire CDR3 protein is CASSQANTGQLYF.

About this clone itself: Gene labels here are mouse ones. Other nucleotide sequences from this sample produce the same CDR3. CDR3 sequence: CASSDASGGQDTQYF. CDR3 DNA, as far as it was read: TGTGCCAGCAGTGATGCATCAGGGGGCCAAGAC. V gene TRBV13-3 combines with J gene TRBJ2-5, with 7 bases aligning to TRBD1. The CDR3 goes on 4 residues after the read ends, and that part is filled in from the germline J gene. Germline V gene sequence: CDR1 NNHDY, CDR2 SYVADS. Unmatched junction bases numbered 3, after V lost 0 bases and J lost 2 bases. The CDR3 loop spans 15 amino acids.

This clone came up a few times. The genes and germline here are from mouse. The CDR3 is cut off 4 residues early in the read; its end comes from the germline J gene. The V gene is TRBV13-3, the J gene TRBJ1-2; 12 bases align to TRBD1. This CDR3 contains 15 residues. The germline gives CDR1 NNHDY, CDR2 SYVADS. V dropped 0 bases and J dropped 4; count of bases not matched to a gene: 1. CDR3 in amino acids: CASSDGGQGASDYTF. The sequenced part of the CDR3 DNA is TGTGCCAGCAGTGATGGGGGACAGGGGGCCTCC.

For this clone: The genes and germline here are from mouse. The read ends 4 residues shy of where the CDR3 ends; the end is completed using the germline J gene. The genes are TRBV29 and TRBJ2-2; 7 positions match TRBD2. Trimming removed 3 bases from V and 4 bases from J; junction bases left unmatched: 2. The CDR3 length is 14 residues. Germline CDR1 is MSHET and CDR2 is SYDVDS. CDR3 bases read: TGTGCTAGCAGTTTCCGGGGGGGCACCGGG. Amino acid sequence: CASSFRGGTG. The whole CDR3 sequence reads CASSFRGGTGQLYF.